This T cell receptor beta chain was sequenced in a study of T cell responses to AZD1222 COVID-19 vaccine. Study-level points and caveats: Nearly half of the spike-specific TCRs reportedly recognize variant regions that carry no mutations. There were vaccine-associated CD4 TCRs across spike, dominant at 160-218 and 743-854. Of the AZD1222 recipients, only 5 or 6 were seropositive at baseline.

Generated by immunoSEQ multiplex PCR, the TCRdb table keeps only in-frame clones and is missing some. The repertoire holds 150,000 to 200,000 clones, with 85% to 90% as singletons. This clone was detected a few times. The target antigen is unknown. The V end lost 3 bases, the J end lost 6 bases, and 5 bases lay between the germline ends. The CDR3 runs to 12 residues. Germline CDR1 ENHRY, CDR2 SYGVKD. This chain connects TRBV10-3 to TRBJ1-4; D is unclear. The clonotype comes from an adult in good health. The source was peripheral blood, collected on day 0 of AZD1222 vaccination. The CDR3 DNA sequence: TGTGCCATCAGTGATTATGATGAAAAACTGTTTTTT. It codes for CAISDYDEKLFF.